The TCR beta chain described here comes from a study of blood T cell repertoires in COVID-19. Study at large: Samples taken during acute and convalescent COVID-19 were collected in the United States, Italy and Spain. PBMCs, B-cell-depleted T cells, or T cells were the source of the cDNA or gDNA that made up the material.

V dropped 3 bases and J dropped 2 bases, with 7 bases sitting between them. Per the germline V gene, CDR1 is SGHAT and CDR2 is FQDESV (reference sequence). There are 13 residues in the CDR3. Authors' data handling: Amplification of reference gene primers provided the estimated nucleated cell counts. Produced via immunoSEQ multiplex PCR; TCRdb's table is partial and in-frame only. V, J and clone size are those of that table, while D and trimming were read from the DNA. Of about 25,000 clones listed, approximately 81% were seen once; the top ten hold approximately 7%. This clone was observed a handful of times.

The material sequenced was peripheral blood. The rearrangement joins TRBV11-1 to TRBJ1-2; D is undetermined. This sequence originates from a man aged 65-85 years with acute or convalescent COVID-19. The CDR3 region has the DNA TGTGCCAGCAGCTTCGGGAGGAACTATGGCTACACCTTC. Translation gives CASSFGRNYGYTF.